This section outlines one T cell receptor (beta chain) sequence together with its context. Its antigen is unknown. No base quality information exists; no much larger clone differs at one position. CD4+ T cells from unexposed donors were collected before the COVID-19 pandemic (2011-2018). After around 11 days of culture, CD4+ T cells were isolated with the EasySep CD4+ T cell isolation kit. As far as cell numbers permitted, CD4+ T cells from unexposed donors were tested for reactivity against SARS-CoV-2 S and N as well as four spike pools from common cold coronaviruses. Around 1.9 million PBMCs per well were cultured in IMDM with roughly 5% human AB serum and approximately 10 IU/ml IL-2. Half of the culture medium was replaced with fresh IL-2-containing medium on days 3 and 7. In general, every peptide culture condition was set up in three replicate wells. Leukapheresis product for the unexposed donors was purchased commercially. Ficoll-Paque PLUS gradient centrifugation was used to isolate PBMCs from leukapheresis product or whole blood. The PBMCs went either fresh into the expansion assay or into cryopreservation at -140 degrees C. The QIAamp Micro DNA Kit was used to extract genomic DNA from the CD4+ T cells.

The receptor library was made with the immunoSEQ multiplex PCR assay. The paper's data handling went like this. During preprocessing, nonproductive sequences were removed, as were CDR3s that did not start with C, did not end with F or W, or were shorter than 7 amino acids. The MANAFEST web app identified antigen-specific clonotypes based on expansion compared with the reference and other culture wells. A clone was considered positive if the clone showed significant expansion compared with the reference culture in 2 of 3 replicate wells at an FDR below 0.05. To be called positive, a clone also had to show significant expansion compared with every other tandem well and an odds ratio greater than 5. Pairwise Levenshtein distance, computed with the stringdist R package after three terminal residues were trimmed from each end, was used as the measure of CDR3 homology. As stored in TCRdb, this immuneACCESS dataset retains in-frame rearrangements with V and J assigned. A fraction of the clones does not appear; measured against another copy, unresolved V genes explain less than half of the discrepancy, and the remainder lacks a known reason. V and J calls and clone size follow that table, whereas D and trimming were derived from the DNA. The sample table records 20,000 or so clones; 68% of these occur just once. The biggest ten clones account for over 15% of the sample.

This sample was included in a study of CD4 T cells in relation to SARS-CoV-2 and coronaviruses (dated by TCRdb to 2020 to 2022). Regarding the complete study: The ViraFEST assay cultured PBMCs with antigen for about eleven days, then sequenced TCR beta CDR3s to find antigen-specific clonal expansions. An HIV-1 Nef peptide pool or a no-peptide culture served as the negative reference condition. Using patient-derived lymphoblastoid cell lines, the shared crossreactive spike epitopes were mapped to their HLA restriction. At the level of individual TCR clonotypes, the study measured memory CD4+ T cell crossreactivity between SARS-CoV-2 spike protein and common cold coronavirus spike proteins. The Adaptive Biotechnologies TCR-sequencing kit was used to sequence samples from three pre-COVID donors and the naive versus memory experiments, while other data came from Illumina-based sequencing. A different TCR-beta assay, based on Illumina, was used to sequence expansion assays from other donors in the study. Overall study results and their limits: Compared with monoreactive clones, crossreactive clones had significantly weaker SARS-CoV-2-driven expansion, a result consistent with antigenic imprinting. Crossreactivity analysis was centred on spike protein, so crossreactivity against other viral proteins was not assessed. Small numbers of patients and of tested TCRs were a limitation of the study. Because no donor provided both pre-pandemic and post-infection samples, tracing the source of pre-existing responses was limited. In roughly 60% of donors, memory CD4+ clonotypes turned up that crossrecognized SARS-CoV-2 and at least one common cold coronavirus spike.

Via the germline V gene (reference sequence), CDR1 is LGHDT and CDR2 YNNKEL. The CDR3 holds 16 amino acids from the cysteine to the phenylalanine. The entry retains the CDR3 DNA only, 48 bases that are in frame from base 1. V lost 0 bases and J lost 4 bases; the stretch between them is 14 bases long. The sequence derives from a human donor in good health. The chain is encoded by TRBV3-1 (or the pseudogene TRBV3-2) joined to TRBJ2-3; the best D guess is TRBD2, with 6 bases matching. Sequenced sample: CD4+ T cells from PBMCs, cultured in vitro. The CDR3 protein is CASSQDVQTGADTQYF. The DNA sequence is given as TGTGCCAGCAGCCAAGATGTCCAAACGGGGGCAGATACGCAGTATTTT.